These 5 T cell receptor beta chains were sequenced from one sample in a study of blood T cell repertoires in COVID-19. Only in-frame clones appear in the TCRdb table, and some are missing; sequencing was by immunoSEQ multiplex PCR. The sample has 250,000 to 400,000 clones, over 85% seen once. Sequences were obtained from PBMCs or T cells enriched from blood (not recorded which). The receptors were sampled from a man in his 60s who had recovered from COVID-19.

This clone has a handful of counts. At the DNA level, this CDR3 is encoded by other sequences in the same sample as well. The J gene is TRBJ1-1, the V gene TRBV5-1; no clear D. The germline V gene has CDR1 SGHRS and CDR2 YFSETQ. Trimming took off 0 bases at V and 3 bases at J, with 3 bases between the two ends. This CDR3 is built from 12 residues. CDR3 protein: CASSLADTEAFF. In DNA, the CDR3 is TGCGCCAGCAGCTTGGCCGACACTGAAGCTTTCTTT.

This chain links TRBV5-1 with TRBJ1-2; D call uncertain. The germline V gene has CDR1 SGHRS and CDR2 YFSETQ. V was cut by 5 bases and J by 5 bases, with 13 bases left in between. The CDR3 spans 13 residues. CDR3 amino acids: CASRDPRGYGYTF. As DNA, the CDR3 is TGCGCCAGCAGAGATCCTAGAGGGTATGGCTACACCTTC.

The J gene is TRBJ1-4, the V gene TRBV2; D not certain. Trimming took 4 bases from V and 8 from J, leaving 11 bases between them. The CDR3 runs to 13 residues. Per germline, CDR1 SNHLY and CDR2 FYNNEI. The CDR3 DNA sequence: TGTGCCAGCAGTGCCAACGGTGTGGAAAAACTGTTTTTT. It translates to CASSANGVEKLFF.

The chain couples TRBV7-2 to TRBJ1-5, with a tentative D call TRBD1 (6 bases). This CDR3 is 17 amino acids long. Trimming pared 2 bases from V and 0 bases from J, leaving 14 bases between. From germline, CDR1 is SGHTA and CDR2 FQGNSA. CDR3 sequence (DNA): TGTGCCAGCAGCTTACCGAGCTTGACAGGTAGCAATCAGCCCCAGCATTTT. Translation: CASSLPSLTGSNQPQHF. Full variable domain (rest looked up from reference TRBV7-2 and TRBJ1-5): GAGVSQSPSNKVTEKGKDVELRCDPISGHTALYWYRQSLGQGLEFLIYFQGNSAPDKSGLPSDRFSAERTGGSVSTLTIQRTQQEDSAVYLCASSLPSLTGSNQPQHFGDGTRLSIL.

This chain joins TRBV7-8 and TRBJ1-1; no definite D call. The CDR3 is made up of 15 amino acids. Germline CDR1 reads SGHVS; CDR2 reads FQNEAQ. V lost 3 bases and J lost 1, with 12 bases in between. CDR3 sequence: CASSFSRLENTEAFF. CDR3 nucleotide sequence: TGTGCCAGCAGCTTTTCCAGGTTGGAGAACACTGAAGCTTTCTTT. The entire variable domain, with the rest obtained from reference TRBV7-8 and TRBJ1-1, is as follows: GAGVSQSPRYKVAKRGQDVALRCDPISGHVSLFWYQQALGQGPEFLTYFQNEAQLDKSGLPSDRFFAERPEGSVSTLKIQRTQQEDSAVYLCASSFSRLENTEAFFGQGTRLTVV.